Presented here are 2 T cell receptor beta chains from one specimen sequenced in a study of regulatory T cells in long-lasting Graves disease. The sample's time point: newly diagnosed GD, antithyroid drugs for less than 3 months. The TCR library was prepared using RNA isolated from PBMCs. Investigators prepared the TCR beta libraries by applying iRepertoire HTBI primers and Arm-PCR of CDR3 regions. TCRdb processed the multiplex PCR reads anew with MiXCR; each CDR3 protein has one entry. The sample includes 600,000 to 650,000 distinct CDR3 sequences, 16% of them seen just once. These data also formed part of another study, on T cells in Graves' hyperthyroidism and ophthalmopathy.

The specimen comprised peripheral blood mononuclear cells (PBMCs), sampled at new diagnosis, from a patient treated with antithyroid drugs. These receptor sequences come from a woman aged 25-40 years with Graves disease.

In its sample, this clonotype was seen many times. The chain combines TRBV11-2 with TRBJ2-5; 7 bases fit TRBD2. This CDR3 is 12 amino acids long. V shed 8 bases and J 5 bases; nucleotides not matched to a gene: 5. CDR1 and CDR2 from the germline V gene are SGHAT and FQNNGV. Here the CDR3 DNA reads TGTGCCAGCGCGGGAGCGGTGGAGACCCAGTACTTC. Amino acids: CASAGAVETQYF.

The rearrangement uses TRBV7-8 and TRBJ2-5; possible D gene TRBD1, 5 bases. CDR3 size: 14 residues. CDR1 and CDR2 from the germline V gene are SGHVS and FQNEAQ. V shed 3 bases and J shed 1 base, with 9 bases lying between them. CDR3 coding DNA: TGTGCCAGCAGCTTCGACAGACTCCAAGAGACCCAGTACTTC. Residues: CASSFDRLQETQYF.